The T cell receptor beta chain under discussion was sequenced for a study of blood T cell repertoires in COVID-19 (dated by TCRdb to the early 2020s). Background on the whole study: Samples from collaborators originated in the United States, Italy and Spain and spanned both the acute and convalescent phases of COVID-19. The material from the prospective study consisted of cDNA or gDNA derived from T cells, B-cell-depleted T cells, or PBMCs. Subjects who had been exposed to COVID-19, were actively infected with it, or had recovered from it provided the deeply sampled blood TCRbeta repertoires that made up the dataset. A freely available public database, intended as a resource for researchers studying the immune response to SARS-CoV-2, is where the repertoires were released. The samples were drawn from two sources: the first 160 participants of the ongoing ImmuneRACE study, and approximately 1,300 subjects contributed by 6 global collaborators. The sample metadata nearly always contained a de-identified subject ID, COVID-19 status, age in years and sex. Where available, HLA class I and class II types were obtained from metadata supplied by the sample provider rather than from assay-based typing.

This clone was counted a single time. Its antigen is still unknown. Within one base of it there is no much larger clone, and no base qualities were kept. The immunoSEQ Assay, a bias-controlled multiplex PCR, was used to amplify TCRbeta CDR3 regions from genomic DNA. Per the source publication's procedure: Within the assay, amplification of reference gene primers was used to estimate how many nucleated cells each sample contained. To quantify the absolute abundance of each unique TCRbeta CDR3 rearrangement, sequence reads were collapsed and filtered. For each sample, productive Simpson clonality was calculated as the square root of Simpson's diversity index over productive rearrangements. TCRdb mirrors the immuneACCESS table, restricted to in-frame sequences. Some clones are absent from its copies; in checked studies, under half trace to an unresolved V gene, and the reason for the others is unknown. That table is the source of V, J and clone size, and D and trimming were worked out from the DNA. This sample is represented by about 200,000 clones; approximately 80% of them were singletons. The ten largest make up roughly 5.2% of the sample.

The CDR3, cysteine through phenylalanine, is 13 amino acids long. The entry retains the CDR3 DNA only, 39 bases that are in frame from base 1. The germline V gene encodes CDR1 SGHDT and CDR2 YYEEEE. V and J lose 7 bases and 4 bases, and a span of 14 bases separates them. Broader findings and caveats from the paper: Clinical and demographic metadata were provided uncurated, with the amount varying by source and participant.

In the prospective study, participants were 18 to 89 years old, resided in fewer than 25 geographic areas of the United States, and were enrolled through a virtual design. In the prospective study, participants were assigned to cohorts based on the clinical history participants reported in a screening survey and a study questionnaire. Mobile phlebotomists in the prospective study collected whole blood, serum and a nasopharyngeal or oropharyngeal swab from every participant. Additional blood draws and questionnaires over an approximately two-month period could optionally be provided by prospective study participants. Blood samples from the prospective study were shipped frozen or at room temperature prior to DNA extraction.

The sequence joins TRBV5-6 to TRBJ1-2; TRBD1 is a possible D gene, resting on 5 matching bases. This TCR came from an older woman with acute COVID-19. Input material: PBMCs or T cells enriched from blood (not recorded which). The CDR3 in this case is CASLPGGGYGYTF. The nucleotides read TGTGCCAGCCTCCCGGGGGGAGGCTATGGCTACACCTTC.